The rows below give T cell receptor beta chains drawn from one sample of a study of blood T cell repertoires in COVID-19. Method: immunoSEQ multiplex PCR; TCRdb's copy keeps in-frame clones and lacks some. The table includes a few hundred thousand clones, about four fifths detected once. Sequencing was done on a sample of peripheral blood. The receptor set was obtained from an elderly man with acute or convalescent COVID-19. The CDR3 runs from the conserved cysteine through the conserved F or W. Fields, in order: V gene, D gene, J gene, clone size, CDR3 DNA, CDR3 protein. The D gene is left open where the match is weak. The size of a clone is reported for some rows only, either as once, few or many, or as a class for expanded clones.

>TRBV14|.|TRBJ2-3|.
TGTGCCAGCAGCCTCCGGGACAACACAGATACGCAGTATTTT
CASSLRDNTDTQYF
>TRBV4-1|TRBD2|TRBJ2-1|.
TGCGCCAGCAGCCAAGTTGCGGGGGGGGTCTCCTACAATGAGCAGTTCTTC
CASSQVAGGVSYNEQFF
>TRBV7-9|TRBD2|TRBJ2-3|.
TGTGCCAGCAGACCACAGTGGCTAGCGGGCACAGATACGCAGTATTTT
CASRPQWLAGTDTQYF
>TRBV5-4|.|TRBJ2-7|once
TGTGCCAGCTCGGGGCGGGGGCTATCCTACGAGCAGTACTTC
CASSGRGLSYEQYF
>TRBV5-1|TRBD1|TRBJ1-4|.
TGCGCCAGCAGCTTGGTAAGACAGGGTGGAGGTGAAAAACTGTTTTTT
CASSLVRQGGGEKLFF
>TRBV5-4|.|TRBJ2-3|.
TGTGCCAGCAGCTTTTCTACCGGGACAAAAACAGATACGCAGTATTTT
CASSFSTGTKTDTQYF
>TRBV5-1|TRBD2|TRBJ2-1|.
TGCGCCAGCAGCTTGGGGGTAGCGGGAGCGTGGGACAATGAGCAGTTCTTC
CASSLGVAGAWDNEQFF
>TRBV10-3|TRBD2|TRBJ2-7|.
TGTGCCATCAGGCCGGGGGGGCCGGGCGAGCAGTACTTC
CAIRPGGPGEQYF
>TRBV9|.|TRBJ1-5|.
TGTGCCAGCAGCGTAGATGAGGGATGGCAGCCCCAGCATTTT
CASSVDEGWQPQHF
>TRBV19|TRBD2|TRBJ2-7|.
TGTGCCAGTAGTCCCCGACTAGCGGGTAACTACGAGCAGTACTTC
CASSPRLAGNYEQYF
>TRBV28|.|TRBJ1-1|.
TGTGCCAGCAGTTCGCAGGGGCCCACCAATGAAGCTTTCTTT
CASSSQGPTNEAFF
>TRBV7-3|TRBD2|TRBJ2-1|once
TGTGCCAGCAGCACAACTAGCGGGAGCGGAAATGAGCAGTTCTTC
CASSTTSGSGNEQFF
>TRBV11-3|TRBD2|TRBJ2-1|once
TGTGCCAGCAGTACTAGCGGGGGGTTTAATGAGCAGTTCTTC
CASSTSGGFNEQFF
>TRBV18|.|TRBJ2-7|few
TGTGCCAGCTCACGTGGGGAGGCCTACGAGCAGTACTTC
CASSRGEAYEQYF
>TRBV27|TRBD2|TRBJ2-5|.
TGTGCCAGCAGGGTCACAGCGGGAGTGGCAGGGGAGACCCAGTACTTC
CASRVTAGVAGETQYF
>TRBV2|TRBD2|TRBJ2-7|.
TGTGCCAGCAGACCAGCGGGGGGGCTAGCGGATCACTACGAGCAGTACTTC
CASRPAGGLADHYEQYF
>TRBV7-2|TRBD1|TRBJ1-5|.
TGTGCCAGCAGCCCCGACAGGGGAGCACTGCCCCAGCATTTT
CASSPDRGALPQHF
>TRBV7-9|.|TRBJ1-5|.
TGTGCCAGCAGCCCAGATCAGCCCCAGCATTTT
CASSPDQPQHF
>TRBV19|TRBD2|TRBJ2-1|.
TGTGCCAGTAGACGAGGACTAGCGGGAGCTTTTGCCTCCTACAATGAGCAGTTCTTC
CASRRGLAGAFASYNEQFF
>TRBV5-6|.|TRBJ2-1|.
TGTGCCAGCAGCGACATACTAGCCCGGCTTTCCTACAATGAGCAGTTCTTC
CASSDILARLSYNEQFF
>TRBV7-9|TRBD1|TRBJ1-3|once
TGTGCCAGCCGGACAGGCTCTGGAAACACCATATATTTT
CASRTGSGNTIYF
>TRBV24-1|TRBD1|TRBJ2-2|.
TGTGCCACCAGTGATTTAGGACAGGTCCCTCTTGGGACCGGGGAGCTGTTTTTT
CATSDLGQVPLGTGELFF
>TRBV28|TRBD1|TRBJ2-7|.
TGTGCCAGCAGTTCAGGGGGCCCTAACTACGAGCAGTACTTC
CASSSGGPNYEQYF
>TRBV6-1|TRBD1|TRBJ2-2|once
TGTGCCAGCAGTGGTCCGGGACAGGGGTTTACTAGGACCGGGGAGCTGTTTTTT
CASSGPGQGFTRTGELFF
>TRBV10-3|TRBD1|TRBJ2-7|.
TGTGCCTCAGGGACAGGGTACTACGAGCAGTACTTC
CASGTGYYEQYF
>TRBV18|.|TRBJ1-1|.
TGTGCCAGCTCACTTCCGACAGTGAACACTGAAGCTTTCTTT
CASSLPTVNTEAFF
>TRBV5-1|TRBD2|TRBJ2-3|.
TGCGCCAGCAGCTTGACTAGCGGGGGGACAGATACGCAGTATTTT
CASSLTSGGTDTQYF
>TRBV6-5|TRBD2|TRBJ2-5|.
TGTGCCAGCAGTAGACGGATCACGGGAGGCGAGACCCAGTACTTC
CASSRRITGGETQYF
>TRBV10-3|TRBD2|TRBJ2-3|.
TGTGCCATCAGTCACCCTAGCGGGAGTGCAGGGGATACGCAGTATTTT
CAISHPSGSAGDTQYF
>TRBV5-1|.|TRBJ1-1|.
TGCGCCAGTACCTATCTAGGGGCTATGAACACTGAAGCTTTCTTT
CASTYLGAMNTEAFF
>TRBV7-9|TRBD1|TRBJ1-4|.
TGTGCCAGCAGCTTATCGCAAGGGGGCTATGAAAAACTGTTTTTT
CASSLSQGGYEKLFF
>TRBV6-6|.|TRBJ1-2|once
TGTGCCAGCAGCCTTTATGGCTACACCTTC
CASSLYGYTF
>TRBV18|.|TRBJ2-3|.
TGTGCCAGCTCACCACGGCGGGGGCCTAGAGATACGCAGTATTTT
CASSPRRGPRDTQYF
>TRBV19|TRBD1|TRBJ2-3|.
TGTGCCAGTAGTATCTGGGGGACAGGGACTAACACAGATACGCAGTATTTT
CASSIWGTGTNTDTQYF
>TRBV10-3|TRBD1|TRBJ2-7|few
TGTGCCATCCGGACAGGGACCTACGAGCAGTACTTC
CAIRTGTYEQYF
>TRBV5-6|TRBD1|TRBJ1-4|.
TGTGCCAGCAGCTTAGACGGGACAGGGGGCCCTCTGAATGAAAAACTGTTTTTT
CASSLDGTGGPLNEKLFF
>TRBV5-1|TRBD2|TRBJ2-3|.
TGCGCCAGCAGCTTGGGGGGACTAGCGGGCACAGATACGCAGTATTTT
CASSLGGLAGTDTQYF
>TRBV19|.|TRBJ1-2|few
TGTGCCAGTAGTATTCGAGGCTTTCCTAACTATGGCTACACCTTC
CASSIRGFPNYGYTF
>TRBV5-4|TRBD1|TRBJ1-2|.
TGTGCCAGCAGCTTGCAGTCGGGACAGGGCAGCGGCTACACCTTC
CASSLQSGQGSGYTF
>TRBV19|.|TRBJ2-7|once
TGTGCCAGTTCGTCGGGGGGCTCCGTCTCCTACGAGCAGTACTTC
CASSSGGSVSYEQYF
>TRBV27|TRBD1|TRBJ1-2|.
TGTGCCAGCAGTTTGAGGGGACAGGGTTTTGGCTACACCTTC
CASSLRGQGFGYTF
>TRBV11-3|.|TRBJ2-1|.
TGTGCCAGCAGCTTAGGTGGGGGCTACCTTAATGAGCAGTTCTTC
CASSLGGGYLNEQFF
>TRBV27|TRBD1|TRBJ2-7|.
TGTGCCAGCAGTTTGGACAGGGGGCACGAGCAGTACTTC
CASSLDRGHEQYF
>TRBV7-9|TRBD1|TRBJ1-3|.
TGTGCCAGCGGGACAGGGTACAGAAACACCATATATTTT
CASGTGYRNTIYF
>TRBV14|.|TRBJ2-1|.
TGTGCCAGCAGCTTGTATATGAGCTCCTACAATGAGCAGTTCTTC
CASSLYMSSYNEQFF
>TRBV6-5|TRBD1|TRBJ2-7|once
TGTGCCAGCAGCCTGGACAGGGCCTCCTACGAGCAGTACTTC
CASSLDRASYEQYF
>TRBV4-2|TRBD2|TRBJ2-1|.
TGTGCCAGCAGCCAAGGAGGCGCGGGAGCCAATGAGCAGTTCTTC
CASSQGGAGANEQFF
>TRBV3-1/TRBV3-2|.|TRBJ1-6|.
TGTGCCAGCAGCCAGGGGCGGCCCTATAATTCACCCCTCCACTTT
CASSQGRPYNSPLHF